What follows describes a single TCR beta chain. This sample is part of a study of radiation and T cells in renal cell carcinoma. The time point is: blood 2 weeks post-SBRT. Described treatment: 15 Gy SBRT to primary tumor, nephrectomy 4 weeks later. Clones were sequenced by immunoSEQ multiplex PCR, and TCRdb holds only the in-frame ones, with some missing. The sample holds 100,000 to 150,000 clones, approximately 90% seen once. The source material was blood, sampled from a patient whose treatment included radiotherapy and nephrectomy. This receptor was taken from a woman aged 70-85 years with renal cell carcinoma.

CDR3 in amino acids: CASTGLAGSGELFF. For the CDR3, the DNA is TGCGCCAGCACGGGACTAGCGGGGTCCGGGGAGCTGTTTTTT. The V gene is TRBV4-3, the J gene TRBJ2-2; 13 positions match TRBD2. CDR3 length: 14 residues. Unmatched junction bases numbered 2, after V lost 7 bases and J lost 6 bases. Germline CDR1 reads LGHNA; CDR2 reads YSLEER.